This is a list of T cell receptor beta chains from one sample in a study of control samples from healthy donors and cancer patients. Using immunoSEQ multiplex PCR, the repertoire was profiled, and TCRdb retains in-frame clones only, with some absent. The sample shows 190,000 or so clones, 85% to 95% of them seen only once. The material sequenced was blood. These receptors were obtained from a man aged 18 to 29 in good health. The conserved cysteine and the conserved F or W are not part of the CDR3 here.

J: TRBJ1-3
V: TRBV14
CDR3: ASSLTTGSWQSLSVGNTIY

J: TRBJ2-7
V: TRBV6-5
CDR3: ASNFAGEGAYEQY

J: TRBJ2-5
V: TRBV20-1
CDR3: SATGEEAQY

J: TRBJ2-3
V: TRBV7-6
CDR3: ASSLEGGGASDTQY

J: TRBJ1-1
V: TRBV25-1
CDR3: ASSDLGLSGAEAF

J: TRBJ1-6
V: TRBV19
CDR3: ASSPGTNNSPLH

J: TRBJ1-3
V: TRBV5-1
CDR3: ASSLFAGLSGNTIY

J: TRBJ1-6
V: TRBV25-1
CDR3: ASSESLGAKSPLH

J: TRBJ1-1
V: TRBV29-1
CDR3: SVDWAGDTEAF

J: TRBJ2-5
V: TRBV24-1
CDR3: ATSDTGGETQY

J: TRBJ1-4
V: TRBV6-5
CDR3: ASGTSTGANEKLF

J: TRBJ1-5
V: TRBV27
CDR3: ASSSGSQPQH

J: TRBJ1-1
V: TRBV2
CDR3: ASSDPGVPTEAF

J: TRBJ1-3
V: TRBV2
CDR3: ASSEAGRSGNTIY

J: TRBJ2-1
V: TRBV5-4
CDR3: ASRSGTSGMNEQF

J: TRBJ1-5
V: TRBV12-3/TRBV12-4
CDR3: ASSYGILEPQH

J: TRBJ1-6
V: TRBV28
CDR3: ASSPSGTSPLH

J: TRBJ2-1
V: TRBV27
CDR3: ASSFSGGYNEQF

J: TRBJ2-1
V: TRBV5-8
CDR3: ASSDAGGPSYNEQF

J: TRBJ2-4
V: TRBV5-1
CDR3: ASSLEGQGVLAKNIQY

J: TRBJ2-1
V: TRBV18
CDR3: ASSPWGDEQF

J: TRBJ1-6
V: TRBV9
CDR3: ASSVGQHYNSPLH

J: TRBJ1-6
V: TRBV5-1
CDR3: ASSVTGGRNSPLH

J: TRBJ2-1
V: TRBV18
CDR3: ASSPDREYSNEQF

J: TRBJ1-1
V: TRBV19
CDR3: ASSADRGTEAF

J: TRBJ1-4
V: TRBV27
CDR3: ASSPGQVATNEKLF

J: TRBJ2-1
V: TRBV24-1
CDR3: ATSAEQGAMWPQGNEQF

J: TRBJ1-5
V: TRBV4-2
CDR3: ASSQEGRGNQPQH

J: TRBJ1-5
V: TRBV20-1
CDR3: SVPGTPQH

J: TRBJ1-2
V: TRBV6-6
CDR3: ASSTTGSNYGYT

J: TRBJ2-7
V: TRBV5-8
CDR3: ASSLGVQGWQY

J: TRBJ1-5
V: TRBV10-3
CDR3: AISQGRIGNQPQH

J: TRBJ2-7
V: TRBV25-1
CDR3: ASSDVARGGPLSEQY

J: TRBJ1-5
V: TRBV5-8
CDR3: ASSLASGGQPQH

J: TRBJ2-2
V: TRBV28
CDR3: APLEVNTGELF

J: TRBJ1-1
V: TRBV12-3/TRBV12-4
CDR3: ASTKVRGTEAF

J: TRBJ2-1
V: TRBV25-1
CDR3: ASSETGTGDNEQF

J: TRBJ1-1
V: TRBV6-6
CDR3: ASSYSMPGAEAF

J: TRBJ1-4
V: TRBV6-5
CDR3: ASRLTPTNEKLF

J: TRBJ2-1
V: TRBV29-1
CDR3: SVEQGNEQF

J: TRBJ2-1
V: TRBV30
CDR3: AWSVPRSYNEQF

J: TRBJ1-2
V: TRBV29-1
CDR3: SIIGYRSYGYT

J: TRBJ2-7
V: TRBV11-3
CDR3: ASSLGTGYEQY

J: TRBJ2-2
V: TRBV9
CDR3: ASSSADSNTGELF

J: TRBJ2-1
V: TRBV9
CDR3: ASSVGSNNEQF

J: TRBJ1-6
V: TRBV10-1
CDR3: ASSDSTVGNSPLH

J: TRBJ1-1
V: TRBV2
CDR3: ASRRTEAF

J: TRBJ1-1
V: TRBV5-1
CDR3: ASSLDPQGGEAF

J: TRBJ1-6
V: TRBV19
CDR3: ASSILEFSYNSPLH

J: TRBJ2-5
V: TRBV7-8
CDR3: ASSLDGRGLGETQY

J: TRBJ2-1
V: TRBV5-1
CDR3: ASSAYSDTYNEQF